This T cell receptor (beta chain) is from a study of blood T cell repertoires in COVID-19. Sequencing used immunoSEQ multiplex PCR; TCRdb keeps in-frame clones, though not all of them. The repertoire consists of about 250,000 clones, with less than 90% occurring once and the leading ten covering over 1.5%. The CDR3 consists of 12 residues. V lost 6 bases and J lost 1, with 6 bases in between. Germline V lookup: CDR1 SEHNR, CDR2 FQNEAQ (reference sequence). The genes are TRBV7-9 and TRBJ2-5; no clear D. The sample consisted of peripheral blood. The TCR comes from a woman aged 40 to 49 who had recovered from COVID-19. CDR3 amino acids: CASRSAQETQYF. For the CDR3, the DNA is TGTGCCAGCAGGAGTGCCCAAGAGACCCAGTACTTC.